Sequencing of this TCR beta chain was carried out in a study of cytomegalovirus exposure and HLA in healthy donors. The V end was cut by 4 bases, the J end by 7 bases, with 11 bases between. This CDR3 comprises 12 residues. Germline V CDR1 and CDR2: SGHDT, YYEEEE. In regard to this clone: The antigen remains unidentified.

Study conclusions and caveats: The authors confirmed in vitro that a few CMV-associated chains were specific for CMV antigens. In a later analysis, CMV-associated beta chains were mostly HLA-associated, it appeared.

The study ran its PCR with 60 Vbeta and 13 Jbeta primers. Using immunoSEQ multiplex PCR, the repertoire was profiled, and TCRdb retains in-frame clones only, with some absent. The sample holds some 120,000 clones, around 82% seen once. This cohort consisted of healthy bone marrow donors. Donors counted as nominally healthy when sampled, yet unrecorded immune exposures were likely. The sequencing sample was made of PBMCs. The genes are TRBV5-6 and TRBJ1-1, with no clear D. The TCR was taken from a male donor in good health and CMV-seropositive. The CDR3 DNA reads TGTGCCAGCAGCGTGCCTTTGAGTGAAGCTTTCTTT. It specifies CASSVPLSEAFF. Variable domain in full (rest from reference TRBV5-6 and TRBJ1-1): DAGVTQSPTHLIKTRGQQVTLRCSPKSGHDTVSWYQQALGQGPQFIFQYYEEEERQRGNFPDRFSGHQFPNYSSELNVNALLLGDSALYLCASSVPLSEAFFGQGTRLTVV.